The sequence of this T cell receptor beta chain was determined in a study of beta chain features in type 1 diabetes. About the research overall: Patients looked much like healthy donors when it came to age, gender and cell yields.

The entirety of the isolated RNA underwent reverse transcription, so expressed TCRB transcripts were sequenced. Only in-frame clones appear in the TCRdb table, and some are missing; sequencing was by immunoSEQ multiplex PCR. This sample carries about 650,000 clones, approximately 13% of them seen once, and the ten largest clones take more than 0.1%. Findings and caveats of the study: It was among patients, rather than healthy donors, that naive, central memory and Treg TCRB repertoires appeared more similar. Shortening that was moderate but significant affected the TCRB CDR3s of Type 1 diabetes patients in all four CD4+ subsets. An over-representation of cells with high TCR expression could result from cDNA sequencing.

Per the germline V gene, CDR1 is LNHDA and CDR2 is SQIVND (reference sequence). The CDR3 consists of 13 residues. V lost 5 bases and J lost 7, with 14 bases in between. This clone has a handful of counts. Its antigen is undetermined. Post-sort purity exceeded 95% for all sorted populations. This TCR came from a man aged 25-45 years with type 1 diabetes. Sequenced input: naive CD4+ T cells from blood. The V gene is TRBV19, the J gene TRBJ1-1; D is possibly TRBD1 (5 bases). In DNA, the CDR3 is TGTGCCAGTAGTCTCCGGGGCGAAATTGAAGCTTTCTTT. Translating it yields CASSLRGEIEAFF.